These T cell receptor beta chains were read from a single sample in a study of T cells after yellow fever vaccination. TCRdb recomputed calls from the 5' RACE reads with MiXCR, one row per CDR3 protein. The sample shows some 130,000 distinct CDR3 sequences, 6.6% of them seen only once. The sequences come from CD4+ T cells sorted from PBMCs, collected 10 days after the yellow fever booster vaccination. The source of these receptors is a man between 25 and 39 years old who received the YFV17D yellow fever vaccine. Each CDR3 is given with its conserved first and last residue. The D gene is left open where the match is weak.

cdr3_aa | v_call | d_call
CASSSLGSHEQFF | TRBV7-6 | -
CASSYRGRSSGVLAKNIQYF | TRBV11-2 | TRBD2
CSARDRRGGFGYTF | TRBV20-1 | TRBD1
CASIHREGGYEQYF | TRBV12-3/TRBV12-4 | -
CASSFGGDNSPLHF | TRBV12-3/TRBV12-4 | -
CASSPTGEGNIQYF | TRBV12-3/TRBV12-4 | -
CASSSRRGSYEQYF | TRBV7-2 | -
CASSSQTGMGEQFF | TRBV7-2 | TRBD1
CRAGSGKHEQYF | TRBV20-1 | -
CASSLFGLAGLQETQYF | TRBV28 | TRBD2
CASSHQMRENIQYF | TRBV5-1 | -
CASSQAPGGPFEQYF | TRBV4-1 | TRBD2
CASSGLAGRPREQYF | TRBV10-2 | TRBD2
CASIPLAGIYNEQFF | TRBV7-9 | TRBD2
CSVGGVGNQPQHF | TRBV20-1 | -
CASVGLYGYTF | TRBV27 | -